The sequence of this T cell receptor beta chain was determined in a study of cytomegalovirus exposure and HLA in healthy donors. Study-level information: Early released data comprised about 84 million unique TCRs from HLA-typed donors.

In this sample, this clone turned up a few times. Its matching antigen is unknown. Whole-study findings and limits: Despite most TCR sequences being rare, some public TCRs occurred in many donors. In an earlier analysis, productive rearrangement rates for most beta V segments clustered near 87% or 30%. Cytomegalovirus-associated status was assigned to 150 to 200 TCR beta chains.

The PCR made use of 60 Vbeta and 13 Jbeta primers. TCRdb's copy holds only in-frame clones and misses some; the assay was immunoSEQ multiplex PCR. The table includes 100,000 to 150,000 clones, roughly 70% detected once. Material: PBMCs. The sequence was collected from a man younger than 40 in good health and CMV-seronegative.

CDR3 DNA sequence: TGTGCCAGCAGTTTATTGTCAGGGGACTCCTACGAGCAGTACTTC. It specifies CASSLLSGDSYEQYF. The chain is built from TRBV28 and TRBJ2-7; D might be TRBD1 (6 bases). CDR1 and CDR2 (germline): MDHEN, SYDVKM. The CDR3 has 15 amino acids. V lost 1 base and J lost 0, with 10 bases in between. Based on the CDR3 plus reference TRBV28 and TRBJ2-7, the full variable domain is DVKVTQSSRYLVKRTGEKVFLECVQDMDHENMFWYRQDPGLGLRLIYFSYDVKMKEKGDIPEGYSVSREKKERFSLILESASTNQTSMYLCASSLLSGDSYEQYFGPGTRLTVT.